Sequencing of this T cell receptor (beta chain) was carried out in a study of technical replicates of blood from several donors. About this clone: Relative to the germline gene, one junction end is altered; a read error may explain this.

Using immunoSEQ multiplex PCR, the repertoire was profiled, and TCRdb retains in-frame clones only, with some absent. The data hold fewer than 80,000 clones, with 65% to 90% observed a single time. This CDR3 is built from 15 residues. In germline, CDR1 is LGHNA, CDR2 YSLEER. V usage is TRBV4-3 and J usage is TRBJ2-7, with TRBD1 identical over 8 bases. The sample was PBMCs. The TCR comes from a human donor in good health. Some clones in this sample may be carry-over from other donors' samples. CDR3 bases: TGCGCCAGCAGCCCGGACAGGGCTGGGGGATACGAGCAGTGCTTC. As protein: CASSPDRAGGYEQCF.